The 6 T cell receptor beta chains below all came from one sample that was sequenced in a study of T cell changes during pregnancy in multiple sclerosis. Assay: immunoSEQ multiplex PCR; the TCRdb copy retains only in-frame clones and omits some. This sample has more than 80,000 clones; 92% occur once, and the top ten carry around 1.5%. The specimen was peripheral blood, collected after pregnancy. All receptors come from a female donor with multiple sclerosis, enrolled in a pregnancy study.

This chain connects TRBV7-6 to TRBJ1-1, with a weak D call TRBD1 (6 bases). V lost 0 bases and J lost 7, with 24 bases in between. Germline V CDR1 and CDR2: SGHVS, FNYEAQ. The CDR3 spans 18 residues. The CDR3 here is CASSLAPRGTGSRFEAFF. Written as DNA, the CDR3 is TGTGCCAGCAGCTTAGCCCCAAGGGGAACAGGGAGTCGCTTTGAAGCTTTCTTT.

This clone was detected only once. The rearrangement links TRBV7-9 to TRBJ2-5, with a possible D match to TRBD1 (5 bases). CDR1 and CDR2 (germline): SEHNR, FQNEAQ (reference sequence). The CDR3 sequence is 12 residues long. The V and J ends lost 5 bases and 5 bases respectively, with 9 bases between them. CDR3 loop: CASSQGRETQYF. In nucleotides, the CDR3 is TGTGCCAGCAGCCAGGGCAGGGAGACCCAGTACTTC. Filled out from reference TRBV7-9 and TRBJ2-5, the complete variable domain reads DTGVSQNPRHKITKRGQNVTFRCDPISEHNRLYWYRQTLGQGPEFLTYFQNEAQLEKSRLLSDRFSAERPKGSFSTLEIQRTEQGDSAMYLCASSQGRETQYFGPGTRLLVL.

Comments on this clone: Likely a read error: the CDR3 ends without its conserved phenylalanine or tryptophan. The DNA is omitted, as the CDR3 cannot be located on it reliably, and the CDR3 follows TCRdb's listing. CDR3 protein: CASSLSLESVL. This chain links TRBV5-6 with TRBJ2-7; TRBD2, the table's D call, lacks a check against the DNA. The CDR3 is 11 residues long, ends included. The germline gives CDR1 SGHDT, CDR2 YYEEEE.

The V gene is TRBV27, the J gene TRBJ2-7; 9 bases match TRBD1. The V and J ends lost 4 bases and 7 bases, in that order; junction bases with no gene match: 11. The germline gives CDR1 MNHEY, CDR2 SMNVEV (reference sequence). This CDR3 has 15 residues. This CDR3 reads CASSSPGQGFKEQYF. CDR3 bases: TGTGCCAGCAGTTCCCCGGGACAGGGCTTCAAAGAGCAGTACTTC.

The chain is built from TRBV5-1 and TRBJ2-1, with 9 bases fitting TRBD1. Trimming cost V 2 bases and J 6 bases; bases outside gene matches: 6. Germline V gene sequence: CDR1 SGHRS, CDR2 YFSETQ. This CDR3 is built from 15 residues. The CDR3 region is CASSLPGQGTNEQFF. The DNA of the CDR3 is TGCGCCAGCAGCTTACCGGGACAGGGTACCAATGAGCAGTTCTTC.

This chain uses TRBV25-1 with TRBJ1-1; 7 bases agree with TRBD1. This CDR3 has 12 residues. The V and J ends lost 1 base and 10 bases, in that order; junction bases with no gene match: 3. The V gene's germline CDR1 is MGHDK and CDR2 SYGVNS. The chain's CDR3 is CASSEWDRAAFF. CDR3 nucleotide sequence: TGTGCCAGCAGTGAATGGGACAGAGCAGCTTTCTTT. The variable domain in full, completed from reference TRBV25-1 and TRBJ1-1, reads EADIYQTPRYLVIGTGKKITLECSQTMGHDKMYWYQQDPGMELHLIHYSYGVNSTEKGDLSSESTVSRIRTEHFPLTLESARPSHTSQYLCASSEWDRAAFFGQGTRLTVV.